This entry describes one TCR beta chain. Its antigen remains unidentified. Every subset's genomic DNA went evenly onto several immunoSEQ plates. Replicate PCRs from sorted subsets contained roughly 200 ng DNA, which is roughly 30,000 T cell genomes. The assay was immunoSEQ multiplex PCR, and TCRdb's table has in-frame clones only and misses some. The sample has roughly 810,000 clones; about 97% are singletons. Naive-designated CD8 cells lacked CD45RO, were positively enriched for CCR7, and omitted terminally differentiated effector memory CD45RA+ cells. The sample belongs to a study of shared clonotypes between healthy human individuals. Study-level findings and limits: Naive CD4 clonotypes were shared across several donors at around 5.4%.

This TCR was recovered from a man aged 30 to 45 in good health. The sequencing input was naive CD8+ T cells sorted from blood.

Here the CDR3 DNA reads TGTGCCAGCTCACCACCGGTTGTCAGGGGCCAAGAGACCCAGTACTTC. This sequence encodes CASSPPVVRGQETQYF. The V and J genes are TRBV18 and TRBJ2-5; TRBD1 is a possible D gene (6 bases). V lost 0 bases to trimming and J lost 1 base, with 12 bases between them. In germline, CDR1 is KGHSH, CDR2 LQKENI. CDR3 length: 16 residues.